This TCR beta chain was retrieved from a study of cytomegalovirus exposure and HLA in healthy donors. The study, taken as a whole, reports: In a later analysis, DRB1 alleles had the most associated TCRs; HLA-C alleles the fewest. Later on, a genetic analysis was performed. It linked a missense variant in DCLRE1C with V- and J-gene trimming of TCR beta.

The PCR had 60 Vbeta and 13 Jbeta primers. Assay used: immunoSEQ multiplex PCR; TCRdb lists only in-frame clones, some missing. The sample records over 150,000 clones, approximately 84% being singletons. CDR1 SGHRS and CDR2 YFSETQ come from the germline V gene. V lost 0 bases to trimming and J lost 4 bases, with 11 bases between them. The CDR3 extends over 15 amino acids. This clone was counted only a few times. Its antigen is not known. In nominal health when sampled, donors likely had unrecorded immune exposures nonetheless. What was sequenced was PBMCs. The TCR originated in a boy younger than 10 in good health and CMV-seronegative. The chain uses TRBV5-1 and TRBJ2-1; TRBD2 might be the D (5 bases). The CDR3 DNA reads TGCGCCAGCAGCTTGGACCTAGCAGTATACAATGAGCAGTTCTTC. Residues: CASSLDLAVYNEQFF.